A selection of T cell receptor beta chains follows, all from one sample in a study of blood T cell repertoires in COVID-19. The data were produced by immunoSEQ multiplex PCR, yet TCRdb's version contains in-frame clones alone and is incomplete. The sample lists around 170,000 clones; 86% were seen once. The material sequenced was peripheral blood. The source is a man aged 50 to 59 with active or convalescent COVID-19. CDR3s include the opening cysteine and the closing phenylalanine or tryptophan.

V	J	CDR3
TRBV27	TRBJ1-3	CASSLWGGQFGPGNTIYF
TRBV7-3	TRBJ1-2	CASSLRREDYYGYTF
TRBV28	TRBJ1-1	CASSSPDSGTEAFF
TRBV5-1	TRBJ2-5	CASSSRGQGGGETQYF
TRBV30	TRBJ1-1	CGSSGNIEAFF
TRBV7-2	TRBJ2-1	CASSLSAGGHNEQFF
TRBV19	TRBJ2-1	CASSRRAQNEQFF
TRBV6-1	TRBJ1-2	CASSEDDRSRGYTF
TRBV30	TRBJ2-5	CACTRALQETQYF
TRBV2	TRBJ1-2	CASRETGGADGYTF
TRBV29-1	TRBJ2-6	CSVKTGGGGANVLTF